A selection of T cell receptor beta chains follows, all from one sample in a study of OX40 agonist ivuxolimab in advanced cancers. Profiling relied on immunoSEQ multiplex PCR, and the TCRdb table lists in-frame clones only, not all of them. The sample lists about 130,000 clones, about 93% occurring once. The sample here was CD4+ or CD8+ T cells sorted from blood, taken in a trial of the OX40 agonist ivuxolimab. The receptors here all came from an adult with an advanced solid tumor such as melanoma, head and neck, liver or kidney cancer. Both conserved end residues are part of each CDR3. Fields, in order: CDR3 length, D gene, clone size, J gene, V gene, CDR3 DNA, CDR3 protein. D genes are given only for firm matches. Only some rows state a clone size, as once, few, many or a class for expanded clones.

cdr3_length: 14; d_call: NA; clone_size: NA; j_call: TRBJ1-2; v_call: TRBV7-2; cdr3_nt: TGTGCCAGCAGCTTTCCCGGATTGTTGGGTGGCTACACCTTC; cdr3_aa: CASSFPGLLGGYTF
cdr3_length: 16; d_call: NA; clone_size: NA; j_call: TRBJ2-7; v_call: TRBV7-9; cdr3_nt: TGTGCCAGCAGCCCCCGAGGGACGCTTAATTACTACGAGCAGTACTTC; cdr3_aa: CASSPRGTLNYYEQYF
cdr3_length: 13; d_call: NA; clone_size: NA; j_call: TRBJ1-2; v_call: TRBV28; cdr3_nt: TGTGCCAGCAGTTTTCAGGATAACTATGGCTACACCTTC; cdr3_aa: CASSFQDNYGYTF
cdr3_length: 16; d_call: NA; clone_size: NA; j_call: TRBJ1-6; v_call: TRBV7-3; cdr3_nt: TGTGCCAGCAGCTTAACGCACCGGGGAAGAAGGTCACCCCTCCACTTT; cdr3_aa: CASSLTHRGRRSPLHF
cdr3_length: 14; d_call: NA; clone_size: NA; j_call: TRBJ2-7; v_call: TRBV6-5; cdr3_nt: TGTGCCAGCAGTTACGGCGTCAGTTCCTACGAGCAGTACTTC; cdr3_aa: CASSYGVSSYEQYF
cdr3_length: 19; d_call: TRBD2; clone_size: NA; j_call: TRBJ2-2; v_call: TRBV9; cdr3_nt: TGTGCCAGCAGCGTAGGTTGGCTAGCGGGTATTCCGAACACCGGGGAGCTGTTTTTT; cdr3_aa: CASSVGWLAGIPNTGELFF
cdr3_length: 13; d_call: NA; clone_size: few; j_call: TRBJ2-3; v_call: TRBV7-9; cdr3_nt: TGTGCCAGCAGCTTAGGCGGCCGAGATACGCAGTATTTT; cdr3_aa: CASSLGGRDTQYF
cdr3_length: 13; d_call: NA; clone_size: NA; j_call: TRBJ1-2; v_call: TRBV6-5; cdr3_nt: TGTGCCAGCAGCCCCGGCGTAAACTATGGCTACACCTTC; cdr3_aa: CASSPGVNYGYTF
cdr3_length: 14; d_call: NA; clone_size: NA; j_call: TRBJ2-5; v_call: TRBV7-2; cdr3_nt: TGTGCCAGCAGCCGACAGTCACAGGGAGAGACCCAGTACTTC; cdr3_aa: CASSRQSQGETQYF
cdr3_length: 12; d_call: NA; clone_size: few; j_call: TRBJ1-2; v_call: TRBV9; cdr3_nt: TGTGCCAGCAGCGGGGACGGTGATGGCTACACCTTC; cdr3_aa: CASSGDGDGYTF
cdr3_length: 14; d_call: NA; clone_size: NA; j_call: TRBJ1-1; v_call: TRBV5-5; cdr3_nt: TGTGCCAGCAGCTTGGTAGGGACGAACACTGAAGCTTTCTTT; cdr3_aa: CASSLVGTNTEAFF
cdr3_length: 15; d_call: NA; clone_size: NA; j_call: TRBJ1-4; v_call: TRBV9; cdr3_nt: TGTGCCAGCAACCGGGGGGCCGGGACTAATGAAAAACTGTTTTTT; cdr3_aa: CASNRGAGTNEKLFF
cdr3_length: 14; d_call: NA; clone_size: NA; j_call: TRBJ2-7; v_call: TRBV6-5; cdr3_nt: TGTGCCAGCAGTTTAAATAGCCGGTCCTACGAGCAGTACTTC; cdr3_aa: CASSLNSRSYEQYF
cdr3_length: 17; d_call: TRBD2; clone_size: NA; j_call: TRBJ2-2; v_call: TRBV4-1; cdr3_nt: TGCGCCAGCAGCCAAGTATTGGGCGGGGGGGCCGCCGGGGAGCTGTTTTTT; cdr3_aa: CASSQVLGGGAAGELFF
cdr3_length: 14; d_call: NA; clone_size: NA; j_call: TRBJ2-7; v_call: TRBV5-4; cdr3_nt: TGTGCCAGCAGCTTGGACCTACCGGTGGGGGAGCAGTACTTC; cdr3_aa: CASSLDLPVGEQYF
cdr3_length: 14; d_call: NA; clone_size: NA; j_call: TRBJ1-5; v_call: TRBV10-3; cdr3_nt: TGTGCCATCAGTCCCGACAGGTCGGAGCAGCCCCAGCATTTT; cdr3_aa: CAISPDRSEQPQHF
cdr3_length: 14; d_call: NA; clone_size: NA; j_call: TRBJ1-5; v_call: TRBV5-5; cdr3_nt: TGTGCCAGCAGCTCGGGGGCTGGGCTTTGGCCCCAGCATTTT; cdr3_aa: CASSSGAGLWPQHF
cdr3_length: 12; d_call: NA; clone_size: NA; j_call: TRBJ1-2; v_call: TRBV5-6; cdr3_nt: TGTGCCAGCAGCTTTACCCCGGGGGGCTACACCTTC; cdr3_aa: CASSFTPGGYTF
cdr3_length: 14; d_call: NA; clone_size: NA; j_call: TRBJ2-1; v_call: TRBV30; cdr3_nt: TGTGCCTGGAGTGTACTGGGAGTCTACAATGAGCAGTTCTTC; cdr3_aa: CAWSVLGVYNEQFF
cdr3_length: 18; d_call: NA; clone_size: NA; j_call: TRBJ1-1; v_call: TRBV21-1; cdr3_nt: TGTGCCAGCAGCAAAGCCGGTTCCTCGGGACAGGGGGCGGATGAAGCTTTCTTT; cdr3_aa: CASSKAGSSGQGADEAFF
cdr3_length: 15; d_call: TRBD1; clone_size: NA; j_call: TRBJ2-3; v_call: TRBV5-1; cdr3_nt: TGCGCCAGCAGCTTGGAGGGGGCCCAGGCAGATACGCAGTATTTT; cdr3_aa: CASSLEGAQADTQYF
cdr3_length: 16; d_call: TRBD1; clone_size: once; j_call: TRBJ2-2; v_call: TRBV5-1; cdr3_nt: TGCGCCAGCAGCGAACAGGGGCCACCGAACACCGGGGAGCTGTTTTTT; cdr3_aa: CASSEQGPPNTGELFF
cdr3_length: 16; d_call: TRBD1; clone_size: NA; j_call: TRBJ1-5; v_call: TRBV7-8; cdr3_nt: TGTGCCAGCAGCCGACGGACAGGAGATAGCAATCAGCCCCAGCATTTT; cdr3_aa: CASSRRTGDSNQPQHF
cdr3_length: 16; d_call: NA; clone_size: once; j_call: TRBJ1-4; v_call: TRBV9; cdr3_nt: TGTGCCAGCAGCGTAGGCGCGGGGGGATACAATGAAAAACTGTTTTTT; cdr3_aa: CASSVGAGGYNEKLFF
cdr3_length: 13; d_call: NA; clone_size: NA; j_call: TRBJ1-1; v_call: TRBV15; cdr3_nt: TGTGCCACCAGCAGCCAGATGAACACTGAAGCTTTCTTT; cdr3_aa: CATSSQMNTEAFF
cdr3_length: 13; d_call: NA; clone_size: NA; j_call: TRBJ2-1; v_call: TRBV27; cdr3_nt: TGTGCCAGCAGTTTAACTAGGTACAATGAGCAGTTCTTC; cdr3_aa: CASSLTRYNEQFF
cdr3_length: 16; d_call: NA; clone_size: NA; j_call: TRBJ2-7; v_call: TRBV6-5; cdr3_nt: TGTGCCAGCAGTTACTCGAGGCCGGACAACTCCTACGAGCAGTACTTC; cdr3_aa: CASSYSRPDNSYEQYF
cdr3_length: 14; d_call: NA; clone_size: NA; j_call: TRBJ1-5; v_call: TRBV6-1; cdr3_nt: TGTGCCAGCACAGTTGGGGGGAGGAATCAGCCCCAGCATTTT; cdr3_aa: CASTVGGRNQPQHF
cdr3_length: 14; d_call: TRBD1; clone_size: NA; j_call: TRBJ2-2; v_call: TRBV6-6; cdr3_nt: TGTGCCAGCATCGTGGACAGGGAGATCGGGGAGCTGTTTTTT; cdr3_aa: CASIVDREIGELFF
cdr3_length: 16; d_call: TRBD1; clone_size: NA; j_call: TRBJ2-5; v_call: TRBV10-3; cdr3_nt: TGTGCCATCAGTGAGGCCCGAGGACAGGGGAGGGAGACCCAGTACTTC; cdr3_aa: CAISEARGQGRETQYF
cdr3_length: 16; d_call: NA; clone_size: NA; j_call: TRBJ2-3; v_call: TRBV19; cdr3_nt: TGTGCCAGTTCTTTTAGGGGGGCTAGTGGCACAGATACGCAGTATTTT; cdr3_aa: CASSFRGASGTDTQYF
cdr3_length: 13; d_call: NA; clone_size: NA; j_call: TRBJ1-1; v_call: TRBV6-5; cdr3_nt: TGTGCCAGCAGTTACCCGACAGGTATTGAAGCTTTCTTT; cdr3_aa: CASSYPTGIEAFF
cdr3_length: 17; d_call: TRBD1; clone_size: NA; j_call: TRBJ2-2; v_call: TRBV11-3; cdr3_nt: TGTGCCAGCAGCTTCCAGGCGGGACAGGTGTACACCGGGGAGCTGTTTTTT; cdr3_aa: CASSFQAGQVYTGELFF
cdr3_length: 17; d_call: NA; clone_size: NA; j_call: TRBJ2-7; v_call: TRBV29-1; cdr3_nt: TGCAGCGTTGGGGGGAGGGCAGGGGGCCCCAGCTCCTACGAGCAGTACTTC; cdr3_aa: CSVGGRAGGPSSYEQYF
cdr3_length: 13; d_call: NA; clone_size: NA; j_call: TRBJ1-2; v_call: TRBV6-5; cdr3_nt: TGTGCCAGCAGTCCCCGGGAGACCTATGGCTACACCTTC; cdr3_aa: CASSPRETYGYTF
cdr3_length: 13; d_call: NA; clone_size: NA; j_call: TRBJ1-2; v_call: TRBV18; cdr3_nt: TGTGCCAGCTCACCCCAGGGGCCTAGTGGCTACACCTTC; cdr3_aa: CASSPQGPSGYTF